Listed below are T cell receptor beta chains from one sample, sequenced in a study of siplizumab effects on memory and regulatory T cells. Produced via immunoSEQ multiplex PCR; TCRdb's table is partial and in-frame only. The table lists fewer than 130,000 clones, more than 90% of them singletons. Sequenced sample: CD4+ T cells sorted from blood. The receptors come from a human donor in good health. Both conserved end residues are part of each CDR3. The D gene is left open where the match is weak. Only part of the rows carry a size: once, few, many, or a class if the clone is expanded.

TRBJ1-2 once TRBV4-1 . CASSQDFGEGYGYTF TGCGCCAGCAGCCAAGATTTCGGGGAGGGCTATGGCTACACCTTC
TRBJ1-4 . TRBV7-9 . CASSFQADEKLFF TGTGCCAGCAGCTTTCAGGCAGATGAAAAACTGTTTTTT
TRBJ2-1 once TRBV27 . CASNPGLGRNEQFF TGTGCCAGCAATCCGGGACTGGGACGGAATGAGCAGTTCTTC
TRBJ1-1 few TRBV18 . CASSPQGGEAFF TGTGCCAGCTCACCACAGGGCGGTGAAGCTTTCTTT
TRBJ2-7 once TRBV5-6 . CASSFGTYEQYF TGTGCCAGCAGCTTTGGGACCTACGAGCAGTACTTC
TRBJ1-2 once TRBV30 . CAWSEGFYGYTF TGTGCCTGGAGTGAGGGGTTCTATGGCTACACCTTC
TRBJ1-6 . TRBV5-6 TRBD1 CASSLNTGDRSPLHF TGTGCCAGCAGCTTGAACACAGGGGATCGGTCACCCCTCCACTTT
TRBJ2-3 . TRBV7-2 TRBD1 CASSSGNRGPTDTQYF TGTGCCAGCAGCTCCGGTAACAGGGGGCCCACAGATACGCAGTATTTT
TRBJ1-5 . TRBV7-9 . CASRSDQLGKQHF TGTGCCAGCAGATCGGACCAGTTGGGGAAGCAGCATTTT
TRBJ1-1 . TRBV7-3 . CASSSRQFTEAFF TGTGCCAGCAGCTCCAGACAGTTCACTGAAGCTTTCTTT
TRBJ1-4 few TRBV7-8 . CASSSHGLGGGLRSNEKLFF TGTGCCAGCAGCTCTCATGGGCTTGGCGGGGGGTTAAGGAGTAATGAAAAACTGTTTTTT
TRBJ2-3 . TRBV19 . CASSNWDHISTTSTDTQYF TGTGCCAGTAGCAATTGGGACCACATAAGTACGACTAGCACAGATACGCAGTATTTT
TRBJ2-3 . TRBV5-4 . CASSLTGYLRTDTQYF TGTGCCAGCAGCTTAACAGGGTATCTCAGAACAGATACGCAGTATTTT
TRBJ1-5 . TRBV6-5 . CASSVTAGQPQHF TGTGCCAGCAGTGTGACGGCGGGTCAGCCCCAGCATTTT
TRBJ2-6 few TRBV19 . CASSDWTNVLTF TGTGCCAGTTCGGATTGGACCAACGTCCTGACTTTC
TRBJ2-5 . TRBV10-3 . CAISEFEGRRETQYF TGTGCCATCAGTGAGTTCGAGGGGCGCAGAGAGACCCAGTACTTC
TRBJ1-5 . TRBV7-8 TRBD1 CASSSAGTGGRGSPQHF TGTGCCAGCAGCTCAGCCGGGACAGGGGGCAGGGGGTCACCCCAGCATTTT
TRBJ2-3 . TRBV6-1 . CASSKRGGVDTQYF TGTGCCAGCAGTAAGAGGGGGGGTGTGGATACGCAGTATTTT
TRBJ1-2 . TRBV9 . CASSVEQNYGYTF TGTGCCAGCAGCGTAGAACAGAACTATGGCTACACCTTC
TRBJ1-1 . TRBV7-2 TRBD1 CASSLNSDRGAFF TGTGCCAGCAGCTTAAACTCAGACAGGGGAGCTTTCTTT